This T cell receptor beta chain was sequenced for a study of blood T cells in healthy people across ages. With a J-beta primer mix and a sample-barcoded 5' primer, a second PCR ran about 7 to 12 cycles. Using its own MiXCR run on the 5' RACE reads, TCRdb lists one record per CDR3 protein. This table holds roughly 1,000,000 distinct CDR3 sequences, about 23% found once. In this sample, this clonotype turned up a few times. As yet, its antigen is unknown. The study's findings and limits: The recorded TCR beta diversity per million T cells decreased in a roughly linear manner with age.

Germline CDR1 is SGHVS and CDR2 is FQNEAQ. Trimming took 0 bases from V and 1 from J, leaving 12 bases between them. The CDR3 has 16 amino acids. This sample also appeared in a second study, on T cells of mothers and their children.

The sequenced sample was blood. The receptor was derived from a girl aged 2 to 10 in good health. The chain joins TRBV7-8 to TRBJ2-5; either TRBD1 or TRBD2 may supply D (5 bases each). Here the CDR3 DNA reads TGTGCCAGCAGCTTAGCGGGGACGGGAATCCAAGAGACCCAGTACTTC. It codes for CASSLAGTGIQETQYF.